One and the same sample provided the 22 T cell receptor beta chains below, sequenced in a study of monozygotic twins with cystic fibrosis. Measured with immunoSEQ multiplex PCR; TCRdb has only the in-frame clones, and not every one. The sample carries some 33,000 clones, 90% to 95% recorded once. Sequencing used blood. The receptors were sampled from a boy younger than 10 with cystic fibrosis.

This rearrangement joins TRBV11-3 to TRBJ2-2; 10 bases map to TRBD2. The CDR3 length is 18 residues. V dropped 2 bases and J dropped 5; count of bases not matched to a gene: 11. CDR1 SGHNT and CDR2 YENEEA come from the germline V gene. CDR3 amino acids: CASSLLSGGPPGTGELFF. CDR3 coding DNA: TGTGCCAGCAGCTTACTTAGCGGGGGGCCTCCGGGGACCGGGGAGCTGTTTTTT.

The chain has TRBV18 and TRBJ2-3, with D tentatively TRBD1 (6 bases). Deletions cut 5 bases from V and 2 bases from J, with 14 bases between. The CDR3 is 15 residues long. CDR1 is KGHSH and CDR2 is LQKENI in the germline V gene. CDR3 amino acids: CASSVSGTSTDTQYF. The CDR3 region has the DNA TGTGCCAGCTCAGTATCCGGGACATCCACAGATACGCAGTATTTT.

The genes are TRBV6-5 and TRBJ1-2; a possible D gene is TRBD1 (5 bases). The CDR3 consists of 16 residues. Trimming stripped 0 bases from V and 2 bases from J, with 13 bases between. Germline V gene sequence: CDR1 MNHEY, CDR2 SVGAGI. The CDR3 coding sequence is TGTGCCAGCAGTTACTCGACCAGGGTAGGAAACTATGGCTACACCTTC. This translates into CASSYSTRVGNYGYTF.

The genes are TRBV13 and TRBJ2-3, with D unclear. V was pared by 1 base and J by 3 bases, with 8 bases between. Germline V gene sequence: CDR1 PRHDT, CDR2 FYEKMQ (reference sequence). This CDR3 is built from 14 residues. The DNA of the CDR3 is TGTGCCAGCAGCTTAGATGGGCGGACAGATACGCAGTATTTT. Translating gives CASSLDGRTDTQYF.

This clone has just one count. The CDR3 nucleotides are TGCGCCAGCAGCTTTTCCAGGGAGGATGGCTACACCTTC. It is translated as CASSFSREDGYTF. This chain uses TRBV5-1 with TRBJ1-2, with D possibly being TRBD1 (5 bases). With 2 bases removed from V and 6 bases from J, the gap between germline ends came to 11 bases. The V gene's germline CDR1 is SGHRS and CDR2 YFSETQ. The CDR3 loop spans 13 amino acids.

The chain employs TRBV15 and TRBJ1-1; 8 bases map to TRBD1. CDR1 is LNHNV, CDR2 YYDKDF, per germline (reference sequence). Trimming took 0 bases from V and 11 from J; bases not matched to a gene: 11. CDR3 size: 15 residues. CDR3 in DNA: TGTGCCACCAGCAGAGATCGCGGACAGGGAAATTCGGCTTTCTTT. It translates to CATSRDRGQGNSAFF.

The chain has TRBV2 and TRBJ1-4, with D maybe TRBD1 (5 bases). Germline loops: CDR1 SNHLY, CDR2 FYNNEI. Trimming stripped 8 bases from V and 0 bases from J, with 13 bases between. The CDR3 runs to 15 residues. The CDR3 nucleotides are TGTGCCAGCGTAACAGGCCAAACAACTAATGAAAAACTGTTTTTT. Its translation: CASVTGQTTNEKLFF. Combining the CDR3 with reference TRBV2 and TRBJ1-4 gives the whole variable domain EPEVTQTPSHQVTQMGQEVILRCVPISNHLYFYWYRQILGQKVEFLVSFYNNEISEKSEIFDDQFSVERPDGSNFTLKIRSTKLEDSAMYFCASVTGQTTNEKLFFGSGTQLSVL.

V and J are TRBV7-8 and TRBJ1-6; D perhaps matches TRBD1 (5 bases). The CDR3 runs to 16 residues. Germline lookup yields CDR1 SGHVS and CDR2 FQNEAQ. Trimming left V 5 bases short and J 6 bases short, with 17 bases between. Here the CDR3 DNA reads TGTGCCAGCAGCGCCAGCCTCCGGGACTTTAATTCACCCCTCCACTTT. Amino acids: CASSASLRDFNSPLHF. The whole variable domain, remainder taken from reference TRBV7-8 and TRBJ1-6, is GAGVSQSPRYKVAKRGQDVALRCDPISGHVSLFWYQQALGQGPEFLTYFQNEAQLDKSGLPSDRFFAERPEGSVSTLKIQRTQQEDSAVYLCASSASLRDFNSPLHFGNGTRLTVT.

CDR3 protein: CASRQGAENTEAFF. Written as DNA, the CDR3 is TGTGCCAGCAGACAGGGGGCAGAGAACACTGAAGCTTTCTTT. This rearrangement joins TRBV6-5 to TRBJ1-1; TRBD1 matches at 9 bases. J gave up 1 base and V 6 bases, and 3 bases lay outside the gene matches. The CDR3 is 14 amino acids. CDR1 MNHEY and CDR2 SVGAGI come from the germline V gene.

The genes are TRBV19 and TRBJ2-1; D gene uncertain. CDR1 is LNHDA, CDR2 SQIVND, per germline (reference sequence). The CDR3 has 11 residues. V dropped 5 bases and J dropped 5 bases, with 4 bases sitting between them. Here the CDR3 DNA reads TGTGCCAGTAGTGGGGACAATGAGCAGTTCTTC. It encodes CASSGDNEQFF.

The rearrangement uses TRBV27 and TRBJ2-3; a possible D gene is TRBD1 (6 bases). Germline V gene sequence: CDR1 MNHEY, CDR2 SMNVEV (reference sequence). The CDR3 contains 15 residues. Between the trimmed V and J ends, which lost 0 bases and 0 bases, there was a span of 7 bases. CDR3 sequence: CASSLSRGSTDTQYF. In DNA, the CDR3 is TGTGCCAGCAGTTTATCGAGGGGGAGCACAGATACGCAGTATTTT.

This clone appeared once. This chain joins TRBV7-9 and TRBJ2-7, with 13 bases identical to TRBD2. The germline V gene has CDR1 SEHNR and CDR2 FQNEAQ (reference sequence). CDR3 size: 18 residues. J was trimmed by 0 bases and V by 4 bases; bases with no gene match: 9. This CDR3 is CASSYPTSGGPSSYEQYF. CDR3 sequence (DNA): TGTGCCAGCAGCTACCCGACTAGCGGGGGGCCGAGCTCCTACGAGCAGTACTTC.

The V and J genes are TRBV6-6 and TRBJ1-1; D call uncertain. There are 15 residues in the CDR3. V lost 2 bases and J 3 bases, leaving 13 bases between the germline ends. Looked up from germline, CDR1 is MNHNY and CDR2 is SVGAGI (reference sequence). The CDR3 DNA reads TGTGCCAGCAGTTACCCTCTGGACGGGCACACTGAAGCTTTCTTT. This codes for CASSYPLDGHTEAFF.

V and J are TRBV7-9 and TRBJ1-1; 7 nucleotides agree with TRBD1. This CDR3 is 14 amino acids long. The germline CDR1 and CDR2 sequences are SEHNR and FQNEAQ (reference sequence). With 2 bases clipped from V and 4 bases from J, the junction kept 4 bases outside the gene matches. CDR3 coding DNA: TGTGCCAGCAGCTTAACAGGGGCGGCCACTGAAGCTTTCTTT. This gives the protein CASSLTGAATEAFF.

CDR3 loop: CASSLVSSGGETQYF. For the CDR3, the DNA is TGTGCCAGCAGCTTAGTGTCTAGCGGGGGGGAGACCCAGTACTTC. The V gene is TRBV7-6, the J gene TRBJ2-5, with 11 bases matching TRBD2. The CDR3 has 15 residues. CDR1 is SGHVS, CDR2 FNYEAQ, per germline. V shed 1 base, J shed 5 bases, and the junction held 3 bases outside the gene matches.

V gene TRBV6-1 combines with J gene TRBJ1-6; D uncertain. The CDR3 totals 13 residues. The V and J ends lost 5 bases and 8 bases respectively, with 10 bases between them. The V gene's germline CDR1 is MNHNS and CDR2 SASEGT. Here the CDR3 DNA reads TGTGCCAGCAGTTTGCGACACGATTCACCCCTCCACTTT. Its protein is CASSLRHDSPLHF.

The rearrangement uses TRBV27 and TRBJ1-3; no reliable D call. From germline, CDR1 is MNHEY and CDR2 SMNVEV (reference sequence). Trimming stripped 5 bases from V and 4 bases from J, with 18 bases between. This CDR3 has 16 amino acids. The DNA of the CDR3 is TGTGCCAGCAGTCCCCTGGGTGCGGTTCCCGGAAACACCATATATTTT. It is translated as CASSPLGAVPGNTIYF.

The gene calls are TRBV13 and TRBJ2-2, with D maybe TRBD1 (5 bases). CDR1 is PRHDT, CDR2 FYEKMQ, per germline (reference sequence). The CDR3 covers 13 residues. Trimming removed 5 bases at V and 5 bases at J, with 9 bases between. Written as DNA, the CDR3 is TGTGCCAGCAGCATCTCAGGGACCGGGGAGCTGTTTTTT. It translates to CASSISGTGELFF.

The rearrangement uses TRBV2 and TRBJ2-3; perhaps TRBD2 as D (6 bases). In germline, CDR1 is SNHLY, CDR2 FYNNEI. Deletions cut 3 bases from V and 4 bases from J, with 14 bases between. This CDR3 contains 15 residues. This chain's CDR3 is CASSDWGGGSDTQYF. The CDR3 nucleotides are TGTGCCAGCAGTGACTGGGGAGGCGGGTCAGATACGCAGTATTTT.

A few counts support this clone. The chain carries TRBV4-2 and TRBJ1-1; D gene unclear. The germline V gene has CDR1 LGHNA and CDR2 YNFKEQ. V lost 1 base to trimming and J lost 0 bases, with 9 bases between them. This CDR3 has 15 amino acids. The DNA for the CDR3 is TGTGCCAGCAGCCAAGCCCTTAACATGAACACTGAAGCTTTCTTT. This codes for CASSQALNMNTEAFF.

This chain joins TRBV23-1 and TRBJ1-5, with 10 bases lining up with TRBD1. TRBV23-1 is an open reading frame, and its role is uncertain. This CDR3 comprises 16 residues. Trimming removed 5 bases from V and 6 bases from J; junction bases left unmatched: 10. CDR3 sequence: CASSCPGTGVSQPQHF. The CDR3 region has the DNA TGCGCCAGCAGTTGCCCCGGGACAGGGGTGAGTCAGCCCCAGCATTTT.

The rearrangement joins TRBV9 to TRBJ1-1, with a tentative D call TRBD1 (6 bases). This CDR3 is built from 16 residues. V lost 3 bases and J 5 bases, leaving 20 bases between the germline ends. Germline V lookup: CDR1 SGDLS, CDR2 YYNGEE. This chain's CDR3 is CASSAAGGASRTEAFF. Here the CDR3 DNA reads TGTGCCAGCAGCGCAGCGGGGGGCGCATCAAGGACTGAAGCTTTCTTT.